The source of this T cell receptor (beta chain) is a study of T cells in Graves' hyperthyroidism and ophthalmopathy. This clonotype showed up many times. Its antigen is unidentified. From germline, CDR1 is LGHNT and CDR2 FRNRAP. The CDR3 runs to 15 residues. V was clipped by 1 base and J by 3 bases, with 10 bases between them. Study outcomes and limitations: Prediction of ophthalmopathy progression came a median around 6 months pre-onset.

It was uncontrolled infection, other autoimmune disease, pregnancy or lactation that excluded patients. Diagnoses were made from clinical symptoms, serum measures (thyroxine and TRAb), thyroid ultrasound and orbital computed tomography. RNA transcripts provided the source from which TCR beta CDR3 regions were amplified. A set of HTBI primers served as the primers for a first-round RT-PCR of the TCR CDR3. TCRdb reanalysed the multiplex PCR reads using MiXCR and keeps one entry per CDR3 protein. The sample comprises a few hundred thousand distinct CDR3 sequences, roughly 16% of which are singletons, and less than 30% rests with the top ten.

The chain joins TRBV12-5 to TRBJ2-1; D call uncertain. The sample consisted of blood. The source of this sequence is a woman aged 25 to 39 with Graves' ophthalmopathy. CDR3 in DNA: TGTGCTAGTGGTTTGGGTATGGGTAACTACAATGAGCAGTTCTTC. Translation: CASGLGMGNYNEQFF.